This T cell receptor (beta chain) appears in the sequencing data of a study of blood T cells in healthy people across ages. Germline-derived CDR1 and CDR2 are DFQATT and SNEGSKA (reference sequence). The CDR3 contains 13 residues. V lost 4 bases and J lost 5; bases outside the gene matches: 5. Next came a second PCR, run for about 6 to 12 cycles, which used a sample-barcoded 5' primer along with a J-beta primer mix. CDR3-containing paired-end reads numbered at least 2.5 million in each sample. TCRdb reprocessed the 5' RACE reads via MiXCR and lists one record per CDR3 protein. In the table there are about a million distinct CDR3 sequences, roughly half of which are singletons. Each individual donor underwent a draw of approximately 9.8 milliliters of peripheral blood. Isolation per sample recovered at least 6 million PBMCs. This clonotype was counted only a few times.

This chain connects TRBV20-1 to TRBJ2-5, with 9 positions matching TRBD2. The sequence derives from a woman in her fifties or sixties in good health. The material sequenced was blood. The CDR3 sequence: CSAKTSGAETQYF. The CDR3 bases are TGCAGTGCTAAGACTAGCGGAGCCGAGACCCAGTACTTC.